The rows below give T cell receptor beta chains drawn from one sample of a study of PD-1 blockade in classical Hodgkin lymphoma. Clones were read by immunoSEQ multiplex PCR, and TCRdb kept only the in-frame ones, dropping some. The table records around 27,000 clones, approximately 93% of them present only once. Material: peripheral blood mononuclear cells (PBMCs). These receptor sequences come from a human donor with classical Hodgkin lymphoma. Both conserved end residues are part of each CDR3.

V	J	CDR3
TRBV7-2	TRBJ1-1	CASLKGPRQNIDTEAFF
TRBV18	TRBJ1-5	CASSPAGGSNQPQHF
TRBV7-8	TRBJ1-1	CASRVRVSTEAFF
TRBV7-9	TRBJ2-1	CASSPRLAGRVSYNEQFF
TRBV23-1	TRBJ2-4	CASRPNIQYF
TRBV2	TRBJ2-3	CASRTAGSSTDTQYF
TRBV29-1	TRBJ2-3	CSVVSTDTQYF
TRBV7-2	TRBJ2-1	CASSREGNEQFF
TRBV6-5	TRBJ2-3	CASSRGYTDTQYF
TRBV27	TRBJ2-1	CASSTSQRELSFYEQFF
TRBV10-1	TRBJ2-7	CASSAGTSGSYEQYF
TRBV7-3	TRBJ2-1	CASSPGLAGYNEQFF
TRBV2	TRBJ2-3	CASREGTAASTDTQYF
TRBV28	TRBJ2-1	CASSLPGLEQFF
TRBV6-5	TRBJ2-7	CASSYDTRSSYEQYF
TRBV7-3	TRBJ2-7	CASSPGLPPYEQYF
TRBV28	TRBJ2-3	CASSLRQGRRDTQYF
TRBV2	TRBJ1-2	CASSEGGRYGYTF
TRBV19	TRBJ1-1	CASSTTENTEAFF
TRBV25-1	TRBJ2-7	CASSQTPGGLAGVEQYF
TRBV11-3	TRBJ2-5	CASSLGLAGSPVQETQYF
TRBV27	TRBJ2-1	CASSLGIYNEQFF
TRBV9	TRBJ2-2	CASSPLSTGELFF
TRBV25-1	TRBJ2-5	CASSESGRRAETQYF
TRBV11-2	TRBJ2-3	CASSLMSETQYF
TRBV4-3	TRBJ1-4	CASSQDGGGRANEKLFF
TRBV20-1	TRBJ2-5	CSARRAGNQYF
TRBV5-1	TRBJ2-5	CASSLGSGGQETQYF